The 28 T cell receptor beta chains given below trace back to one sample, sequenced in a study of blood T cell repertoires in COVID-19. Here immunoSEQ multiplex PCR was the method, and the copy in TCRdb shows in-frame clones only, minus some. The repertoire holds hundreds of thousands of clones, around 85% seen once, with 1.5% to 2% in the top ten. Sequenced input: PBMCs or T cells enriched from blood (not recorded which). The origin of the receptors is a woman younger than 45 who had been exposed to COVID-19.

For the CDR3, the DNA is TGTGCCAGCAGCGACGATGCGACTCTCCAAGAGACCCAGTACTTC. Its protein product is CASSDDATLQETQYF. This chain joins TRBV9 and TRBJ2-5; D is undetermined. The CDR3 has 15 residues. The V end lost 3 bases, the J end lost 1 base, and 13 bases lay between the germline ends. CDR1 is SGDLS and CDR2 is YYNGEE in the germline V gene. Based on the CDR3 plus reference TRBV9 and TRBJ2-5, the full variable domain is DSGVTQTPKHLITATGQRVTLRCSPRSGDLSVYWYQQSLDQGLQFLIQYYNGEERAKGNILERFSAQQFPDLHSELNLSSLELGDSALYFCASSDDATLQETQYFGPGTRLLVL.

The chain carries TRBV25-1 and TRBJ2-2; a weak D match, TRBD1 (5 bases). CDR1 MGHDK and CDR2 SYGVNS come from the germline V gene. V lost 5 bases and J 0 bases, leaving 13 bases between the germline ends. CDR3 length: 16 amino acids. The CDR3 region has the DNA TGTGCCAGCAGTCAGGCAGGGATCACGAACACCGGGGAGCTGTTTTTT. This gives the protein CASSQAGITNTGELFF.

The rearrangement uses TRBV29-1 and TRBJ2-3, with D possibly matching TRBD1 (6 bases). The V and J ends lost 4 bases and 0 bases respectively, with 8 bases between them. Germline V gives CDR1 SQVTM, CDR2 ANQGSEA. The CDR3 runs 13 residues. CDR3 bases: TGCAGCGTTGGGGGGCGTAGCACAGATACGCAGTATTTT. Its translation: CSVGGRSTDTQYF.

This chain joins TRBV7-2 and TRBJ2-3; 7 positions match TRBD1. The CDR3 has 16 residues. V lost 6 bases and J lost 2; bases outside the gene matches: 11. The V gene's germline CDR1 is SGHTA and CDR2 FQGNSA. The CDR3 is CASRRGPRAFTDTQYF. The CDR3 nucleotides are TGTGCCAGCAGGAGGGGGCCCAGGGCCTTCACAGATACGCAGTATTTT. Full variable domain (remainder filled in from reference TRBV7-2 and TRBJ2-3): GAGVSQSPSNKVTEKGKDVELRCDPISGHTALYWYRQSLGQGLEFLIYFQGNSAPDKSGLPSDRFSAERTGGSVSTLTIQRTQQEDSAVYLCASRRGPRAFTDTQYFGPGTRLTVL.

The rearrangement links TRBV30 to TRBJ2-7; TRBD2 matches at 14 bases. The V segment lost 3 bases and the J segment 6 bases; nucleotides outside the gene matches: 4. CDR3 length equals 14 residues. The germline CDR1 and CDR2 sequences are GTSNPN and SVGIG (reference sequence). The CDR3 is CAWRGTSGSTEQYF. The DNA for the CDR3 is TGTGCCTGGAGGGGGACTAGCGGGAGTACCGAGCAGTACTTC.

The V call is TRBV4-1, the J call TRBJ1-4; 9 bases align to TRBD1. The J segment lost 8 bases and the V segment lost 2 bases, leaving 6 bases of the junction unmatched. CDR1 and CDR2 (germline): MGHRA, YSYEKL. This CDR3 is 15 amino acids long. CDR3 protein: CASSQRGQGLEKLFF. The DNA of the CDR3 is TGCGCCAGCAGCCAACGGGGACAGGGTCTGGAAAAACTGTTTTTT.

The V gene is TRBV7-9, the J gene TRBJ2-3; 7 nucleotides line up with TRBD1. This CDR3 has 13 residues. The ends lost 7 bases at V and 3 bases at J; junction bases unmatched: 4. Germline CDR1 and CDR2: SEHNR and FQNEAQ (reference sequence). The CDR3 sequence: CASMTGRTDTQYF. The CDR3 DNA sequence: TGTGCCAGCATGACAGGGCGGACAGATACGCAGTATTTT.

The V call is TRBV7-9, the J call TRBJ2-5; D not resolved. The V gene lost 6 bases and the J gene lost 7 bases, with 12 bases spanning the gap. Germline CDR1 SEHNR, CDR2 FQNEAQ (reference sequence). The CDR3 covers 12 residues. The CDR3 is CASSRHDGTQYF. The DNA of the CDR3 is TGTGCCAGCAGTCGACATGACGGGACCCAGTACTTC.

CDR3 loop: CASSVGQGAGDTQYF. Here the CDR3 DNA reads TGTGCCAGCAGCGTAGGACAGGGGGCAGGGGATACGCAGTATTTT. The V call is TRBV9, the J call TRBJ2-3; 10 bases line up with TRBD1. The CDR3 sequence is 15 residues long. Germline V gene lookup returns CDR1 SGDLS and CDR2 YYNGEE. With 0 bases clipped from V and 6 bases from J, the junction kept 4 bases outside the gene matches.

The V call is TRBV4-2, the J call TRBJ1-1, with 9 bases fitting TRBD1. This CDR3 is built from 15 residues. The J segment lost 5 bases and the V segment lost 3 bases, leaving 7 bases of the junction unmatched. From germline, CDR1 is LGHNA and CDR2 YNFKEQ. CDR3 sequence: CASSHGTGIVTEAFF. The CDR3 bases are TGTGCCAGCAGCCATGGGACAGGGATTGTGACTGAAGCTTTCTTT.

The rearrangement uses TRBV10-1 and TRBJ2-6, with D possibly being TRBD1 (5 bases). V shed 5 bases and J shed 0 bases, with 20 bases lying between them. This CDR3 has 19 residues. CDR1 WNHNN and CDR2 SYGVQD come from the germline V gene (reference sequence). CDR3 DNA sequence: TGCGCCAGCAGTCCTGACGCACAGGCCCCTCGCTCTGGGGCCAACGTCCTGACTTTC. Its protein product is CASSPDAQAPRSGANVLTF.

This clone came up a few times. J is TRBJ1-1 and V is TRBV28, with 7 bases matching TRBD1. In germline, CDR1 is MDHEN, CDR2 SYDVKM. The trim removed 11 bases at V and 5 bases at J, leaving 11 bases unmatched. CDR3 size: 13 residues. CDR3 nucleotides: TGTGCCCTTCGACAGGGTCTGTATACTGAAGCTTTCTTT. Its protein product is CALRQGLYTEAFF.

This chain uses TRBV29-1 with TRBJ2-1, with D maybe TRBD2 (6 bases). The V gene's germline CDR1 is SQVTM and CDR2 ANQGSEA. This CDR3 comprises 14 residues. V lost 3 bases to trimming and J lost 7 bases, with 16 bases between them. The chain's CDR3 is CSVERAAGMNEQFF. The CDR3 region has the DNA TGCAGCGTTGAGAGGGCAGCGGGTATGAATGAGCAGTTCTTC.

As for this clone: Other DNA sequences in the sample encode the same CDR3. The rearrangement links TRBV6-5 to TRBJ1-5; D perhaps matches TRBD1 (6 bases). CDR3 size: 15 residues. Germline CDR1 and CDR2: MNHEY and SVGAGI. The V end was cut by 6 bases, the J end by 3 bases, with 15 bases between. As DNA, the CDR3 is TGTGCCAGCAGCCGGCGTGGGGGCAACAATCAGCCCCAGCATTTT. Protein: CASSRRGGNNQPQHF.

The CDR3 here is CARSREVSGELFF. In nucleotides, the CDR3 is TGTGCCCGGTCGAGGGAGGTCAGCGGGGAGCTGTTTTTT. The chain has TRBV10-3 and TRBJ2-2; maybe TRBD2 (6 bases). With 11 bases removed from V and 7 bases from J, the gap between germline ends came to 17 bases. The V gene's germline CDR1 is ENHRY and CDR2 SYGVKD. CDR3 size: 13 residues.

The V and J genes are TRBV28 and TRBJ1-2; TRBD1 matches at 11 bases. V gave up 5 bases and J gave up 2 bases; unmatched junction bases: 7. Germline V lookup: CDR1 MDHEN, CDR2 SYDVKM. The CDR3 runs 16 residues. The CDR3 here is CASSRGRTGGNYGYTF. For the CDR3, the DNA is TGTGCCAGCAGTCGTGGGAGGACAGGGGGCAACTATGGCTACACCTTC.

The chain is built from TRBV7-8 and TRBJ1-2; 8 nucleotides align to TRBD1. This CDR3 contains 17 residues. From germline, CDR1 is SGHVS and CDR2 FQNEAQ. V dropped 1 base and J dropped 7; count of bases not matched to a gene: 14. CDR3 protein: CASSLVGAGQGAVGYTF. The CDR3 DNA reads TGTGCCAGCAGCTTAGTAGGGGCCGGGCAGGGGGCGGTTGGCTACACCTTC.

The genes are TRBV6-5 and TRBJ2-1; 8 bases map to TRBD1. CDR3 length equals 13 residues. CDR1 and CDR2 from the germline V gene are MNHEY and SVGAGI. The CDR3 bases are TGTCCGCAACGGGGACAGGCGAACAATGAGCAGTTCTTC. Translating it yields CPQRGQANNEQFF.

The CDR3 sequence: CASSLPGGEAFF. The CDR3 bases are TGTGCCAGCAGCCTACCCGGGGGAGAAGCTTTCTTT. The chain is built from TRBV12-3 or TRBV12-4 and TRBJ1-1; possible D gene TRBD1, 5 bases. The CDR3 has 12 residues. V was trimmed by 6 bases and J by 8 bases, leaving 13 bases between them.

This chain joins TRBV28 and TRBJ2-5; 7 bases line up with TRBD2. There are 13 residues in the CDR3. V was clipped by 7 bases and J by 5 bases; unmatched bases: 7. Germline CDR1 MDHEN, CDR2 SYDVKM. The CDR3 loop is CASTQWEGETQYF. For the CDR3, the DNA is TGTGCCAGCACCCAGTGGGAGGGGGAGACCCAGTACTTC.

This clone was observed a single time. V is TRBV5-1 and J is TRBJ2-1; 8 bases match TRBD2. Germline V gene lookup returns CDR1 SGHRS and CDR2 YFSETQ. This CDR3 is 17 amino acids long. The V and J ends lost 5 bases and 4 bases, in that order; junction bases with no gene match: 14. CDR3 protein: CASSYTPNGGGYNEQFF. The CDR3 DNA follows: TGCGCCAGCAGTTATACCCCGAACGGGGGGGGGTACAATGAGCAGTTCTTC.

This rearrangement joins TRBV18 to TRBJ2-3; perhaps TRBD2 as D (6 bases). The CDR3 loop spans 15 amino acids. CDR1 is KGHSH and CDR2 is LQKENI in the germline V gene. The V and J ends lost 4 bases and 0 bases respectively, with 11 bases between them. CDR3 sequence: CASSRAGSSTDTQYF. CDR3 nucleotides: TGTGCCAGCTCACGAGCGGGCTCTAGCACAGATACGCAGTATTTT.

The chain carries TRBV5-1 and TRBJ1-3, with D uncertain. CDR1 is SGHRS, CDR2 YFSETQ, per germline. The CDR3 sequence is 15 residues long. The ends were cut back, 7 bases at V and 0 bases at J, with 14 bases in the middle. CDR3 protein: CASGSTAVSGNTIYF. CDR3 nucleotide sequence: TGCGCCAGCGGTTCGACTGCAGTCTCTGGAAACACCATATATTTT.

The rearrangement joins TRBV6-5 to TRBJ2-4, with D maybe TRBD1 (5 bases). This CDR3 has 14 residues. Trimming shortened V by 6 bases and J by 0 bases, and 9 bases separated the two germline ends. The germline V gene encodes CDR1 MNHEY and CDR2 SVGAGI. The CDR3 loop reads CASSVQGAKNIQYF. The CDR3 DNA is TGTGCCAGCAGCGTCCAGGGAGCCAAAAACATTCAGTACTTC.

This clone turned up a few times. Distinct nucleotide sequences in the sample also encode this CDR3. The chain combines TRBV7-2 with TRBJ1-6, with D possibly matching TRBD1 (6 bases). Per germline, CDR1 SGHTA and CDR2 FQGNSA. CDR3 size: 14 residues. Trimming shortened V by 1 base and J by 7 bases, and 8 bases separated the two germline ends. The chain's CDR3 is CASSLGGRNSPLHF. In DNA form, the CDR3 reads TGTGCCAGCAGCTTAGGGGGGCGGAATTCACCCCTCCACTTT.

DNA of the CDR3: TGTGCCAGCAGCTTAGGGGGACAGGGGCGAGAGACCCAGTACTTC. It yields the protein CASSLGGQGRETQYF. The chain recombines TRBV13 with TRBJ2-5, with 10 nucleotides matching TRBD1. V shed 0 bases and J 4 bases; nucleotides not matched to a gene: 2. The CDR3 runs to 15 residues. From germline, CDR1 is PRHDT and CDR2 FYEKMQ (reference sequence).

Details on this clone: Other DNA sequences within the sample encode an identical CDR3. The V gene is TRBV20-1, the J gene TRBJ1-4; D not resolved. Trimming removed 6 bases at V and 4 bases at J, with 6 bases between. Germline V gene sequence: CDR1 DFQATT, CDR2 SNEGSKA (reference sequence). The CDR3 is made up of 11 amino acids. CDR3 DNA: TGCAGTGCCTCTCTTAATGAAAAACTGTTTTTT. It codes for CSASLNEKLFF.

The rearrangement links TRBV5-1 to TRBJ2-5, with D hard to call. The CDR3 is 14 residues long. V lost 4 bases and J 3 bases, leaving 13 bases between the germline ends. Per the germline V gene, CDR1 is SGHRS and CDR2 is YFSETQ. The CDR3 sequence is CASSTFLAEETQYF. The CDR3 nucleotides are TGCGCCAGCAGCACCTTTTTAGCCGAAGAGACCCAGTACTTC. Drawing the rest from reference TRBV5-1 and TRBJ2-5, the complete variable domain is KAGVTQTPRYLIKTRGQQVTLSCSPISGHRSVSWYQQTPGQGLQFLFEYFSETQRNKGNFPGRFSGRQFSNSRSEMNVSTLELGDSALYLCASSTFLAEETQYFGPGTRLLVL.